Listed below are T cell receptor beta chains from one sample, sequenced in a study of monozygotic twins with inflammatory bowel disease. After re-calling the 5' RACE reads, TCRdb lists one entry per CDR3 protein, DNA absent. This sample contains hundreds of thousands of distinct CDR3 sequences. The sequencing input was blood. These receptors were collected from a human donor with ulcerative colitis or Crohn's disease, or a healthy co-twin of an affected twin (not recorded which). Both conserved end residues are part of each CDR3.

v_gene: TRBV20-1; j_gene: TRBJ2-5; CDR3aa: CSARDRGDQETQYF
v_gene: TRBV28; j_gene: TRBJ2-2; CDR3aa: CASTSAGANTGELFF
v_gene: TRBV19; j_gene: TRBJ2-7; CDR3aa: CASSIETGDVAQYF
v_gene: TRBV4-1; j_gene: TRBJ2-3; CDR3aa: CASSQEVTSGALTDTQYF
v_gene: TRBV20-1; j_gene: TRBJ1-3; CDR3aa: CSAQGGISGNTIYF
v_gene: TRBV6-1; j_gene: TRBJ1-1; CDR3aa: CASSEIPGGTEAFF
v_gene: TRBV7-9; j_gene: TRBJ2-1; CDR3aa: CASSLDSRRQFF
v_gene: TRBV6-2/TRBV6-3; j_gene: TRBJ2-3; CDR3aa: CAITSPWTGHSTDTQYF
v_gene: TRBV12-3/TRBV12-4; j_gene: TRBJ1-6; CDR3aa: CASSLGAGISYNSPLHF
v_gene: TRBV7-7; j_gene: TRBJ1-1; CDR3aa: CASSLLGTGNTEAFF
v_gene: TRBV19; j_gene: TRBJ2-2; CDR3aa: CASSINSDPNTGELFF
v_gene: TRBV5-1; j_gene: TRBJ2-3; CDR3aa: CASRGAGYSTDTQYF
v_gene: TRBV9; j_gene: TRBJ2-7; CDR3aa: CASSATSGKSEQYF
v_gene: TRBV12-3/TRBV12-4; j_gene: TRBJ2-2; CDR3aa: CANSDTNTGELFF
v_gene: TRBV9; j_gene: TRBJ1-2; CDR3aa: CASSASGESYTF
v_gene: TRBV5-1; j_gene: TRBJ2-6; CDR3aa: CASSPIPQGSGANVLTF
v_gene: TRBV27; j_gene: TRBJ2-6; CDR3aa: CASSLWGTGGANVLTF
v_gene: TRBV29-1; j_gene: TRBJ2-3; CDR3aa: CSVEGARSDTQYF
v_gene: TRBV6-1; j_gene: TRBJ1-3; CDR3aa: CASRPLTGAGNTIYF
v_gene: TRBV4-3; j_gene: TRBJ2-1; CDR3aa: CASSRATGFEQFF
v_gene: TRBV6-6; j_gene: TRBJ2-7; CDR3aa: CASGARYEQYF
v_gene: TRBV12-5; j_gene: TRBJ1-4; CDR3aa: CASGLGTATNEKLFF
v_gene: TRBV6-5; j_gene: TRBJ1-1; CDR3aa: CASSLRELNTEAFF
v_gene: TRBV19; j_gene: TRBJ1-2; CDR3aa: CASRVMGFGYTF
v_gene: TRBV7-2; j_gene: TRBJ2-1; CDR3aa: CASSPQAINEQFF
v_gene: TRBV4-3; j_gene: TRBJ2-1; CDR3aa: CASSQQETDSYNEQFF
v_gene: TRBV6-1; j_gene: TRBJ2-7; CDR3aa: CASRPFGTHRGEQYF
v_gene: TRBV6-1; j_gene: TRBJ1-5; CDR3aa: CASSEAAVGWLYSNQPQHF
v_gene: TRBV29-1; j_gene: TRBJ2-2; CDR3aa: CSGTNSNTGELFF
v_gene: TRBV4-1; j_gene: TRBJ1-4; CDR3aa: CASSQDMDPTNEKLFF
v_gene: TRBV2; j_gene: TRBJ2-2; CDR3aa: CASTPEGGTGELFF
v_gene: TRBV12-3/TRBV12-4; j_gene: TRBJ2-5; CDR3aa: CASSLVTSGAGQTQYF
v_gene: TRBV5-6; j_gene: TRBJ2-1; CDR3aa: CASSLGATDEQFF
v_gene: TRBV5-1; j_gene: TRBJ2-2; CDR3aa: CASSSIAGGTGELFF
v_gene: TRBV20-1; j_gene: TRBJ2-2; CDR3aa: CRAGKANTGELFF
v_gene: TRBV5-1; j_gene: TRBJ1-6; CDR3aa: CASSLVGQDYNSPLHF
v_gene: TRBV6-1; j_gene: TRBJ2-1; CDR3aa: CASSEAVLGGLLYNEQFF
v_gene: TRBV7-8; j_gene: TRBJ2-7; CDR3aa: CASSFSTGIDEQYF
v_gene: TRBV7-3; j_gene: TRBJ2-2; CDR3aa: CASSLFSGELFF
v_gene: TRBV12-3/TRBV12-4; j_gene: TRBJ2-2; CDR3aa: CASGPSGVNTGELFF
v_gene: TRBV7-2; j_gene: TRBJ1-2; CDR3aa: CASSHGTGYGYTF
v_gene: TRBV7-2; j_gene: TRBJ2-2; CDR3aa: CASSFGGAPGELFF
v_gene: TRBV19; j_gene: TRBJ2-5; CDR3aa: CASSAGTWKETQYF
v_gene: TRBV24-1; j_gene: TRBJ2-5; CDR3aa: CATSDPGHQETQYF
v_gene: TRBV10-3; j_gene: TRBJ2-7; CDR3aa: CAISDRTSGRAYEQYF
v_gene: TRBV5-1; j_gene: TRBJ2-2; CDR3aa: CASSLVPAGQGGSGELFF
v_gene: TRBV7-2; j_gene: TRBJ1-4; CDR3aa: CASSLGVAAYNEKLFF
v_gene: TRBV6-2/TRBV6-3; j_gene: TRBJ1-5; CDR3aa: CASSDSRNQPQHF
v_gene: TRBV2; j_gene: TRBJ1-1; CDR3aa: CASSDQQNTEAFF